The 7 T cell receptor beta chains reported below all come from one sample, sequenced in a study of response to subunit inactivated influenza vaccine. TCRdb re-called the RT-PCR reads through MiXCR, storing one row per CDR3 protein. The repertoire has a few hundred thousand distinct CDR3 sequences, more than 9% of them found once; the top ten carry over 6.5%. Sequenced here: non-naive T cells sorted from PBMCs, sampled 14 to 15 days before vaccination. Receptor source: a man in his fifties or sixties who received an inactivated influenza vaccine.

This clonotype has ten or more counts. The rearrangement uses TRBV6-5 and TRBJ2-3, with 7 bases that match TRBD2. There are 13 residues in the CDR3. Germline CDR1 MNHEY, CDR2 SVGAGI. With V trimmed by 2 bases and J by 9 bases, 5 bases remained unmatched. The CDR3 DNA follows: TGTGCCAGCAGTTACGCGGGAGCGGGGACGCAGTATTTT. Translated, it gives CASSYAGAGTQYF.

The chain employs TRBV6-5 and TRBJ1-5; TRBD1 matches at 7 bases. Germline V CDR1 and CDR2: MNHEY, SVGAGI. The CDR3 runs to 15 residues. V lost 4 bases to trimming and J lost 0 bases; unmatched junction nucleotides: 3. The CDR3 DNA is TGTGCCAGCAGTTCACAGGGGATTAGCAATCAGCCCCAGCATTTT. Translation gives CASSSQGISNQPQHF.

The chain has TRBV29-1 and TRBJ2-1; 11 positions match TRBD2. The CDR3 length is 15 residues. CDR1 is SQVTM, CDR2 ANQGSEA, per germline. The V segment lost 5 bases and the J segment 1 base; nucleotides outside the gene matches: 4. The CDR3: CSVSGTSGSYNEQFF. The DNA of the CDR3 is TGCAGCGTTTCCGGGACTAGCGGATCCTACAATGAGCAGTTCTTC.

CDR3 sequence reads: CSVAGTGDGTDTQYF. CDR3 nucleotides: TGCAGCGTTGCCGGGACAGGGGACGGCACAGATACGCAGTATTTT. This chain connects TRBV29-1 to TRBJ2-3, with 10 bases lining up with TRBD1. This CDR3 is built from 15 residues. Germline trimming cut 4 bases from V and 1 base from J; bases unmatched to any gene: 5. Germline CDR1 SQVTM, CDR2 ANQGSEA.

This clonotype has a handful of counts. The chain recombines TRBV7-8 with TRBJ1-1, with 8 bases aligning to TRBD1. The CDR3 runs 15 residues. The V gene's germline CDR1 is SGHVS and CDR2 FQNEAQ. J lost 7 bases, V lost 1 base, and 8 bases had no gene match. This CDR3 reads CASSLGQGMDIEAFF. The CDR3 coding sequence is TGTGCCAGCAGCTTAGGACAGGGGATGGATATTGAAGCTTTCTTT.

This clonotype has a handful of counts. The rearrangement uses TRBV20-1 and TRBJ1-2; no clear D gene. Germline V lookup: CDR1 DFQATT, CDR2 SNEGSKA (reference sequence). This CDR3 spans 12 amino acids. The V end was cut by 0 bases, the J end by 7 bases, with 9 bases between. The CDR3 loop is CSARDFPSGYTF. CDR3 nucleotide sequence: TGCAGTGCTAGAGATTTCCCAAGTGGCTACACCTTC.

The V and J genes are TRBV20-1 and TRBJ2-1; D is ambiguous. Germline V lookup: CDR1 DFQATT, CDR2 SNEGSKA (reference sequence). CDR3 length equals 12 residues. With 3 bases removed from V and 10 bases from J, the gap between germline ends came to 13 bases. In nucleotides, the CDR3 is TGCAGTGCTAGTACCCGGCCTCGCGAGCAGTTCTTC. Translation gives CSASTRPREQFF.